The 11 T cell receptor beta chains below come from one sample, sequenced in a study of glioma-infiltrating T cells after dendritic cell vaccination. Profiling relied on immunoSEQ multiplex PCR, and the TCRdb table lists in-frame clones only, not all of them. The table includes about 50,000 clones, about 85% detected once. The sequencing used blood, collected before dendritic cell vaccination. All receptors derive from a human donor with glioblastoma.

The CDR3 nucleotides are TGTGCCAGCAGCTTGGACGGAGACAGGGTAAGTGGCTACACCTTC. Amino acid sequence: CASSLDGDRVSGYTF. The rearrangement links TRBV5-4 to TRBJ1-2, with 7 bases fitting TRBD1. Germline-derived CDR1 and CDR2 are SGHNT and YYREEE (reference sequence). With 0 bases clipped from V and 7 bases from J, the junction kept 9 bases outside the gene matches. The CDR3 covers 15 residues.

This clone is medium-sized within its sample. The genes are TRBV27 and TRBJ2-7; D gene unclear. The CDR3 extends over 14 amino acids. Looked up from germline, CDR1 is MNHEY and CDR2 is SMNVEV (reference sequence). The ends were cut back, 6 bases at V and 0 bases at J, with 12 bases in the middle. This chain's CDR3 is CASRESVSSYEQYF. The CDR3 DNA is TGTGCCAGCAGAGAAAGCGTTAGCTCCTACGAGCAGTACTTC.

The rearrangement uses TRBV1 and TRBJ2-3; TRBD2, the D gene given by the table, was not confirmed from the DNA. TRBV1 is a recognized pseudogene. This CDR3 has 18 amino acids. The CDR3 bases are TGCACCAGCAGCCAAGATCGGTTCCTAGCGCGGACCCCAGATACGCAGTATTTT. It codes for CTSSQDRFLARTPDTQYF.

This clone was recorded a few times. The rearrangement links TRBV9 to TRBJ1-5; 7 nucleotides line up with TRBD1. The CDR3 has 15 residues. Germline trimming cut 3 bases from V and 3 bases from J; bases unmatched to any gene: 6. From germline, CDR1 is SGDLS and CDR2 YYNGEE. CDR3 coding DNA: TGTGCCAGCAGCGGAGGGGACAGCCTCAATCAGCCCCAGCATTTT. Encoded protein: CASSGGDSLNQPQHF.

This chain links TRBV7-2 with TRBJ2-2, with D possibly TRBD1 on 6 matching bases. Germline-derived CDR1 and CDR2 are SGHTA and FQGNSA. Trimming took off 4 bases at V and 4 bases at J, with 10 bases between the two ends. The CDR3 extends over 14 amino acids. The CDR3 here is CASSSGQITGELFF. The CDR3 region has the DNA TGTGCCAGCAGCTCCGGACAGATCACCGGGGAGCTGTTTTTT.

The chain couples TRBV7-9 to TRBJ1-5; D is unclear. Trimming left V 0 bases short and J 7 bases short, with 13 bases between. The CDR3 extends over 15 amino acids. The germline V gene has CDR1 SEHNR and CDR2 FQNEAQ (reference sequence). The CDR3 protein is CASSLAGWPEQPQHF. DNA for the CDR3: TGTGCCAGCAGCTTAGCCGGATGGCCGGAGCAGCCCCAGCATTTT.

The chain uses TRBV30 and TRBJ1-1; maybe TRBD1 (6 bases). CDR1 and CDR2 from the germline V gene are GTSNPN and SVGIG (reference sequence). The CDR3 totals 14 residues. Trimming cost V 1 base and J 7 bases, with 16 bases left between them. CDR3 residues: CAWSGTGYTGEAFF. The CDR3 DNA is TGTGCCTGGAGTGGAACAGGGTATACGGGTGAAGCTTTCTTT.

V usage is TRBV19 and J usage is TRBJ1-2; D uncertain. V was clipped by 3 bases and J by 4 bases, with 12 bases between them. Germline CDR1 LNHDA, CDR2 SQIVND (reference sequence). The CDR3 covers 14 residues. The CDR3 spells CASSIVAGSYGYTF. The CDR3 coding sequence is TGTGCCAGTAGTATTGTTGCGGGGTCCTATGGCTACACCTTC.

V and J are TRBV4-2 and TRBJ1-1, with 8 bases matching TRBD1. The CDR3 extends over 16 amino acids. J was trimmed by 0 bases and V by 7 bases; bases with no gene match: 10. CDR1 and CDR2 from the germline V gene are LGHNA and YNFKEQ. In DNA, the CDR3 is TGTGCCAGCACCAAGAGAAGGACAGGGATGAACACTGAAGCTTTCTTT. It translates to CASTKRRTGMNTEAFF.

The chain recombines TRBV7-2 with TRBJ1-5, with D tentatively TRBD1 (5 bases). The CDR3 runs to 15 residues. Germline CDR1 and CDR2: SGHTA and FQGNSA. V was clipped by 0 bases and J by 1 base, with 7 bases between them. CDR3 sequence (DNA): TGTGCCAGCAGCTTAGCGGGGGGGAGCAATCAGCCCCAGCATTTT. Protein: CASSLAGGSNQPQHF.

This chain links TRBV7-2 with TRBJ1-1; D is perhaps TRBD1 (6 bases). V lost 0 bases and J lost 5, with 7 bases in between. The CDR3 is made up of 13 amino acids. The germline V gene encodes CDR1 SGHTA and CDR2 FQGNSA. CDR3 residues: CASSLARGTEAFF. CDR3 nucleotides: TGTGCCAGCAGCTTAGCAAGGGGGACTGAAGCTTTCTTT.